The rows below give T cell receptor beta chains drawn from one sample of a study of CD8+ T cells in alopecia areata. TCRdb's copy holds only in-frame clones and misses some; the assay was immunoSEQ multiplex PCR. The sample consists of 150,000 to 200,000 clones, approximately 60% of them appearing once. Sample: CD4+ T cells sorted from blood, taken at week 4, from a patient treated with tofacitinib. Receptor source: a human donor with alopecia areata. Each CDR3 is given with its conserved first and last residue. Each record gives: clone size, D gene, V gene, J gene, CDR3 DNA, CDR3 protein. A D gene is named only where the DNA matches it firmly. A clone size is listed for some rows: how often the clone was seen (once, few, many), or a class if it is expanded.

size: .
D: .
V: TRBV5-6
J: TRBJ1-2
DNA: TGTGCCAGCGCCCGAAGGGGTGGAATCAACTATGGCTACACCTTC
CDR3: CASARRGGINYGYTF

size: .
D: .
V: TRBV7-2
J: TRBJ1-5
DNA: TGTGCCAGCAGCCAGAGGCTTGGGAGCAATCAGCCCCAGCATTTT
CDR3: CASSQRLGSNQPQHF

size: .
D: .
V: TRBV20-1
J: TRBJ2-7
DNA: TGCAGTGCTAGAGAGAACTACGAGCAGTACTTC
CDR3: CSARENYEQYF

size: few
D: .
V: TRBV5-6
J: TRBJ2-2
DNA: TGTGCCAGCAGCTTGGCAGGCACCGGGGAGCTGTTTTTT
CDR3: CASSLAGTGELFF

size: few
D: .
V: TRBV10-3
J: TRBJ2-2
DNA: TGTGCCATTGGGACACCTGTCAACACCGGGGAGCTGTTTTTT
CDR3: CAIGTPVNTGELFF

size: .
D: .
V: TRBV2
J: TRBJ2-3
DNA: TGTGCCAGCAGACTAGCAGATACGCAGTATTTT
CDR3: CASRLADTQYF

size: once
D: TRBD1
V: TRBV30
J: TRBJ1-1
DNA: TGTGCCTGGAGTGTGGACAGGGTTGCTTTCTTT
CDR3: CAWSVDRVAFF

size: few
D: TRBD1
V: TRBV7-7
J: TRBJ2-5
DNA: TGTGCTAGCAGCAAAACCCGACAGGGGGGAGAGACCCAGTACTTC
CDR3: CASSKTRQGGETQYF

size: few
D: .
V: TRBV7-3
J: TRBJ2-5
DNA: TGTGCCAGCAGCTTATGGGAGCAAGAGACCCAGTACTTC
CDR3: CASSLWEQETQYF

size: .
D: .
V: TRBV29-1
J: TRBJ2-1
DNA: TGCAGCGTGACAGGCGGGGAGCAGTTCTTC
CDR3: CSVTGGEQFF

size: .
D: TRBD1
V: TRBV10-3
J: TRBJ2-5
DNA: TGTGCCATCCAAACAGGGGGCGAAGAGACCCAGTACTTC
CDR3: CAIQTGGEETQYF

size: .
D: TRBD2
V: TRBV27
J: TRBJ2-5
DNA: TGTGCCAGGGGGGGGAAGGAAGAGACCCAGTACTTC
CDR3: CARGGKEETQYF

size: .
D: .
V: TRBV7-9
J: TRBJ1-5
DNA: TGTGCCAGCAGCAACGGCTTCAATCAGCCCCAGCATTTT
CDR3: CASSNGFNQPQHF

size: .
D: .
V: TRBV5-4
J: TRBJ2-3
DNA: TGTGCCAGCAGCTCGGGGGGCGTTGGCACAGATACGCAGTATTTT
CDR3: CASSSGGVGTDTQYF

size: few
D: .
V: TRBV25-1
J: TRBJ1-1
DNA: TGTGCCAGCGTCTCCATTAGGGCCACTGAAGCTTTCTTT
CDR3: CASVSIRATEAFF

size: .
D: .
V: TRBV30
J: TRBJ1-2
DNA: TGTGCCTGGACCGGAGCTTTGGGCTACACCTTC
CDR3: CAWTGALGYTF

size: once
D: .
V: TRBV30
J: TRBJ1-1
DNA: TGTGCCTGGAGTCTACCCCCCACCAGAATAGAGGCTGAAGCTTTCTTT
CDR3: CAWSLPPTRIEAEAFF

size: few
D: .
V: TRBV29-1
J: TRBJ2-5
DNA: TGCAGCGTTGACGTGGGCGGGGACGAGACCCAGTACTTC
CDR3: CSVDVGGDETQYF

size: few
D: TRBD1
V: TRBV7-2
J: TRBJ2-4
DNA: TGTGCCAGCAGCTCACGGACAGGGGGGGTCGTCACTCAGTACTTC
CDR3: CASSSRTGGVVTQYF

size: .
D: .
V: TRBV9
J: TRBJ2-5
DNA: TGTGCCAGCAGCCCAGGAGGAGGCGAGACCCAGTACTTC
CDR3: CASSPGGGETQYF

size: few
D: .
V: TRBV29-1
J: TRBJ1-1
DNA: TGCAGCGCCTCGCAGGGCCGCACTGAAGCTTTCTTT
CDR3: CSASQGRTEAFF